These 12 T cell receptor beta chains share one sample of origin, sequenced in a study of blood T cell repertoires in COVID-19. Data came from immunoSEQ multiplex PCR; TCRdb stores just in-frame clones and leaves some out. The repertoire has just under 350,000 clones, around nine tenths of them found once; the top ten carry around 7.9%. The specimen sequenced was peripheral blood. The receptors derive from a woman in her 70s with COVID-19, enrolled during active disease.

The chain combines TRBV7-9 with TRBJ1-3, with a possible D match to TRBD1 (5 bases). Germline CDR1 SEHNR, CDR2 FQNEAQ (reference sequence). The CDR3 extends over 15 amino acids. Trimming removed 5 bases at V and 0 bases at J, with 11 bases between. The CDR3 DNA is TGTGCCAGCAGCCCTGGGGGGATCTCTGGAAACACCATATATTTT. It is translated as CASSPGGISGNTIYF.

V is TRBV3-1 (or the pseudogene TRBV3-2) and J is TRBJ1-2, with a weak D call TRBD1 (5 bases). This CDR3 contains 14 residues. The ends were cut back, 6 bases at V and 8 bases at J, with 19 bases in the middle. Germline CDR1 is LGHDT and CDR2 is YNNKEL (reference sequence). CDR3 sequence reads: CASRQNIGGSGYTF. CDR3 sequence (DNA): TGTGCCAGCAGACAGAATATCGGGGGGAGCGGCTACACCTTC.

This chain connects TRBV5-8 to TRBJ1-1, with TRBD1 identical over 7 bases. Trimming cost V 0 bases and J 3 bases; bases outside gene matches: 8. Germline CDR1 and CDR2: SGHTS and YDEGEE. The CDR3 runs to 16 residues. The DNA for the CDR3 is TGTGCCAGCAGCTTGGGGTCCGGACAGGTCGACACTGAAGCTTTCTTT. It yields the protein CASSLGSGQVDTEAFF.

This chain uses TRBV2 with TRBJ2-3; 10 bases match TRBD2. CDR3 size: 13 residues. Germline CDR1 and CDR2: SNHLY and FYNNEI. Germline trimming cut 4 bases from V and 9 bases from J; bases unmatched to any gene: 4. Written as DNA, the CDR3 is TGTGCCAGCAGTGGGACTAGCGGATCCACGCAGTATTTT. It codes for CASSGTSGSTQYF.

In its sample, this clone was seen once. The chain uses TRBV5-1 and TRBJ1-4; 7 positions agree with TRBD1. The CDR3 sequence is 15 residues long. CDR1 is SGHRS, CDR2 YFSETQ, per germline. With 0 bases clipped from V and 8 bases from J, the junction kept 7 bases outside the gene matches. As DNA, the CDR3 is TGCGCCAGCAGCTTGGGTGACAGGGCGGGGGAAAAACTGTTTTTT. Translating it yields CASSLGDRAGEKLFF.

The chain links TRBV7-9 to TRBJ1-2, with D perhaps TRBD1 (6 bases). Germline V gene sequence: CDR1 SEHNR, CDR2 FQNEAQ (reference sequence). V was shortened by 1 base and J by 0 bases, with 9 bases between the two germline ends. This CDR3 contains 15 residues. The CDR3 DNA reads as TGTGCCAGCAGCTTAGGGACAGCTACTAACTATGGCTACACCTTC. It translates to CASSLGTATNYGYTF.

The V gene is TRBV11-2, the J gene TRBJ2-3, with TRBD2 matching 7 bases. The CDR3 totals 15 residues. In germline, CDR1 is SGHAT, CDR2 FQNNGV. With V trimmed by 2 bases and J by 2 bases, 4 bases remained unmatched. The CDR3 nucleotides read TGTGCCAGCAGCTTACTAGCGGCGAACACAGATACGCAGTATTTT. Translating it yields CASSLLAANTDTQYF.

A remark on this clone: Distinct nucleotide sequences in the sample also encode this CDR3. The DNA of the CDR3 is TGTGCCAGTAGTATAGGAGGGCTGGGAACTGAAGCTTTCTTT. Its protein product is CASSIGGLGTEAFF. The chain links TRBV19 to TRBJ1-1; the D is unclear. V gave up 1 base and J gave up 5 bases, with 11 bases separating them. Germline-derived CDR1 and CDR2 are LNHDA and SQIVND (reference sequence). The CDR3 is 14 amino acids.

The V call is TRBV18, the J call TRBJ2-2; 10 bases are a match to TRBD2. The junction had 11 bases not matched to a gene; V was cut back by 2 bases and J by 2 bases. The germline CDR1 and CDR2 sequences are KGHSH and LQKENI. The CDR3 loop spans 19 amino acids. The CDR3 here is CASSPRGGSGGNNTGELFF. DNA of the CDR3: TGTGCCAGCTCACCAAGGGGCGGTAGCGGGGGGAATAACACCGGGGAGCTGTTTTTT.

The chain joins TRBV5-4 to TRBJ2-7; TRBD2 agrees at 7 bases. The V and J ends lost 1 base and 1 base, in that order; junction bases with no gene match: 2. Per germline, CDR1 SGHNT and CDR2 YYREEE (reference sequence). CDR3 length equals 14 residues. CDR3 nucleotides: TGTGCCAGCAGCTTGCAGCGGGGATCCTACGAGCAGTACTTC. This gives the protein CASSLQRGSYEQYF.

V usage is TRBV5-6 and J usage is TRBJ2-7; no clear D. The length of the CDR3 is 14 residues. Germline V gene lookup returns CDR1 SGHDT and CDR2 YYEEEE. The V end lost 0 bases, the J end lost 0 bases, and 7 bases lay between the germline ends. CDR3 loop: CASSLGPGSYEQYF. As DNA, the CDR3 is TGTGCCAGCAGCTTGGGTCCCGGCTCCTACGAGCAGTACTTC.

In this sample, this clone turned up a few times. Other DNA sequences in this sample translate to the same CDR3. This rearrangement joins TRBV30 to TRBJ1-2; no clear D. Germline CDR1 GTSNPN, CDR2 SVGIG (reference sequence). V was cut by 3 bases and J by 2 bases, with 10 bases left in between. This CDR3 is built from 13 residues. The CDR3 DNA follows: TGTGCCTGGAGCGGAGGGCTAAACTATGGCTACACCTTC. Its protein is CAWSGGLNYGYTF. The full variable domain, its missing parts supplied by reference TRBV30 and TRBJ1-2, is SQTIHQWPATLVQPVGSPLSLECTVEGTSNPNLYWYRQAAGRGLQLLFYSVGIGQISSEVPQNLSASRPQDRQFILSSKKLLLSDSGFYLCAWSGGLNYGYTFGSGTRLTVV.